The rows below give T cell receptor beta chains drawn from one sample of a study of shared clonotypes between healthy human individuals. Data came from immunoSEQ multiplex PCR; TCRdb stores just in-frame clones and leaves some out. The data show more than 1,200,000 clones, approximately 98.5% seen once. What was sequenced was naive CD4+ T cells sorted from blood. All receptors come from a man aged 25-40 years in good health. Both conserved end residues are part of each CDR3. D genes are given only for firm matches. Clone sizes are given selectively: once, few, many, or a class where the clone is expanded.

TGCGCCAGCAGCTCCCTAGCGGGAGTTGAGCAGTTCTTC,CASSSLAGVEQFF,.,TRBV5-1,TRBD2,TRBJ2-1
TGTGCCAGCAGTTTACCGGCGGGAGGTACAGATACGCAGTATTTT,CASSLPAGGTDTQYF,.,TRBV28,TRBD2,TRBJ2-3
TGCAGCGCGATAACTGGGGAGACCCAGTACTTC,CSAITGETQYF,.,TRBV20-1,.,TRBJ2-5
TGTGCCAGCAGTTACTCGGTGGGATCGGGTGAGCAGTTCTTC,CASSYSVGSGEQFF,.,TRBV6-6,.,TRBJ2-1
TGTGCCAGCAGCCGTTTAGGGACAGTAGCCGCGGGCACTGAAGCTTTCTTT,CASSRLGTVAAGTEAFF,.,TRBV14,TRBD1,TRBJ1-1
TGTGCCAGCAGCAGAGACGGGACTAGCGGGACCATTAAGAATACGCAGTATTTT,CASSRDGTSGTIKNTQYF,.,TRBV21-1,.,TRBJ2-3
TGTGCCAGCAGTGCCACTAGCGGGAGGAATTCCTACGAGCAGTACTTC,CASSATSGRNSYEQYF,.,TRBV6-1,TRBD2,TRBJ2-7
TGTGCCAGTAGGTTACCGGGACTAGCGGGGAATGAGCAGTTCTTC,CASRLPGLAGNEQFF,.,TRBV19,TRBD2,TRBJ2-1
TGTGCCAGCAGCTTAGATCCCCATGAGCAGTTCTTC,CASSLDPHEQFF,.,TRBV7-9,.,TRBJ2-1
TGTGCCATCAGCGAGGGGACTAGCGGGGCCCAAGAGACCCAGTACTTC,CAISEGTSGAQETQYF,.,TRBV10-3,TRBD2,TRBJ2-5
TGTGCCAGCTCACCAGGACCCGATCAGCCCCAGCATTTT,CASSPGPDQPQHF,few,TRBV18,.,TRBJ1-5
TGCGCCAGCAGCCTGACAGGGGAAGTCGTCACTGAAGCTTTCTTT,CASSLTGEVVTEAFF,once,TRBV5-1,TRBD1,TRBJ1-1
TGTGCCACCAGCAGAGAAGTAGGGACAGGGGGCTACAATGAGCAGTTCTTC,CATSREVGTGGYNEQFF,.,TRBV15,TRBD1,TRBJ2-1
TGTGCCAGCAGCCCAGATAGGTCGGGGTACACTGAAGCTTTCTTT,CASSPDRSGYTEAFF,.,TRBV5-6,.,TRBJ1-1
TGTGCCAGCAGTTTATGGGCTAGACAGGCAGGCAATCAGCCCCAGCATTTT,CASSLWARQAGNQPQHF,.,TRBV27,.,TRBJ1-5
TGCAGCGTTAGGAACAGTCGCTCCTACGAGCAGTACTTC,CSVRNSRSYEQYF,.,TRBV29-1,.,TRBJ2-7
TGTGCCAGCAGCCCCGATAGCGGACCTAACACCGGGGAGCTGTTTTTT,CASSPDSGPNTGELFF,.,TRBV9,.,TRBJ2-2
TGTGCCAGCAGCCCGGGACTAGCGGGAGCCGGGGAGCTGTTTTTT,CASSPGLAGAGELFF,.,TRBV7-6,TRBD2,TRBJ2-2
TGTGCCAGCAGCTTAGGGAGGGACAGGGGGGCAACCACAGATACGCAGTATTTT,CASSLGRDRGATTDTQYF,.,TRBV11-2,TRBD1,TRBJ2-3
TGTGCCAGCAGTCTAGGAGGCTCCTACTACGAGCAGTACTTC,CASSLGGSYYEQYF,.,TRBV5-8,.,TRBJ2-7
TGCGCCAGCAGCCCTGGAGTGGGCATATACAATGAGCAGTTCTTC,CASSPGVGIYNEQFF,.,TRBV5-1,.,TRBJ2-1
TGTGCCAGCAGCTCCAATCTCGAGCAGTACTTC,CASSSNLEQYF,.,TRBV7-2,.,TRBJ2-7
TGTGCTAGTGGTTTAGCTGCCCCTCCAGGGACAGCTGCGAACACCGGGGAGCTGTTTTTT,CASGLAAPPGTAANTGELFF,.,TRBV12-5,TRBD1,TRBJ2-2
TGCGCCAGCAGCCAAAATCCGGCGAGTGTCTACGAGCAGTACTTC,CASSQNPASVYEQYF,.,TRBV4-3,.,TRBJ2-7
TGTGCCAGCAGCTTGGAGGCGCCTAGCTACGAGCAGTACTTC,CASSLEAPSYEQYF,.,TRBV5-3,.,TRBJ2-7
TGTGCCAGCAGCTTGGTTATGGTGAACACCGGGGAGCTGTTTTTT,CASSLVMVNTGELFF,.,TRBV5-6,.,TRBJ2-2
TGTGCCAGCAGCTTTCTTAACACCGGGGAGCTGTTTTTT,CASSFLNTGELFF,once,TRBV7-3,.,TRBJ2-2
TGCGCCAGCAGCTTCGGGACAGTCCTCTCCTACGAGCAGTACTTC,CASSFGTVLSYEQYF,.,TRBV5-1,TRBD1,TRBJ2-7
TGTGCCAGTAGTATAGGACCCGGGGGGACCCAGTACTTC,CASSIGPGGTQYF,.,TRBV19,.,TRBJ2-5
TGTGCCAGCATGAGGACAGCGAACACCGGGGAGCTGTTTTTT,CASMRTANTGELFF,.,TRBV6-4,.,TRBJ2-2
TGCGCCAGCAGCCAAGCCCTTGATGGGACTTCAGGAGATACGCAGTATTTT,CASSQALDGTSGDTQYF,.,TRBV4-1,.,TRBJ2-3
TGTGCCAGCAGCCAGCTAGGGGGGAGTGACACTGAAGCTTTCTTT,CASSQLGGSDTEAFF,.,TRBV4-2,.,TRBJ1-1
TGTGCCAGTAGTATGACTAGCGGGAGTCATGAGCAGTTCTTC,CASSMTSGSHEQFF,.,TRBV19,TRBD2,TRBJ2-1
TGCAGCGTTGTATCCCCCTACGAGCAGTACTTC,CSVVSPYEQYF,.,TRBV29-1,.,TRBJ2-7
TGTGCCAGCAGCTCCCGGACTAGCGGAGATGAGCAGTTCTTC,CASSSRTSGDEQFF,.,TRBV7-6,TRBD2,TRBJ2-1
TGTGCCAGCAGGAACACAGATACGCAGTATTTT,CASRNTDTQYF,few,TRBV6-5,.,TRBJ2-3
TGCGCCAGCAGCTTCGGACAGATCACAGATACGCAGTATTTT,CASSFGQITDTQYF,.,TRBV5-1,.,TRBJ2-3
TGTGCCAGCAGTGACGGAAGGAGGAATGAGCAGTTCTTC,CASSDGRRNEQFF,.,TRBV2,.,TRBJ2-1
TGTGCCAGCAGCTGGGGGTCTAGCGGGAGTAGGAATGAGCAGTTCTTC,CASSWGSSGSRNEQFF,.,TRBV7-9,TRBD2,TRBJ2-1
TGTGCCAGCAGTGACACCAAGGCTGGAAGGCAAGAGACCCAGTACTTC,CASSDTKAGRQETQYF,.,TRBV25-1,.,TRBJ2-5
TGCGCCAGCAGCCAAGACCGGGACCCCTACGAGCAGTACTTC,CASSQDRDPYEQYF,.,TRBV4-1,.,TRBJ2-7
TGTGCCAGCAGCTTAGCGCAAGGCTACGAGCAGTACTTC,CASSLAQGYEQYF,.,TRBV7-2,.,TRBJ2-7
TGCGCCAGCAGCTTGAACGGACAGAGCTCCTACAATGAGCAGTTCTTC,CASSLNGQSSYNEQFF,.,TRBV5-1,.,TRBJ2-1
TGTGCCACCAGCAGAGACAGGCATCAGCCCCAGCATTTT,CATSRDRHQPQHF,.,TRBV15,.,TRBJ1-5
TGCAGCGTTGAGGCGGGGACTGCCTACAATGAGCAGTTCTTC,CSVEAGTAYNEQFF,.,TRBV29-1,.,TRBJ2-1
TGTGCCAGCAGCGGGGCTGCCGGGTACTATGGCTACACCTTC,CASSGAAGYYGYTF,.,TRBV2,.,TRBJ1-2
TGTGCCAGCAGCTCAGCGGGAGGCCCCTACAATGAGCAGTTCTTC,CASSSAGGPYNEQFF,.,TRBV7-6,TRBD2,TRBJ2-1
TGTGCCAGCAGCTTAGTTAGTTGGGGAAAGGGTCCCGAGCAGTACTTC,CASSLVSWGKGPEQYF,.,TRBV7-2,.,TRBJ2-7
TGTGCCAGCAGTGCTTCCGGGGGCCGAGAGACCCAGTACTTC,CASSASGGRETQYF,.,TRBV2,.,TRBJ2-5
TGTGCCAGCAGTTTGAAAACCGGGGAGCTGTTTTTT,CASSLKTGELFF,once,TRBV28,.,TRBJ2-2
TGTGCCAGCAGCCCGACGGGCGCAGAGACCCAGTACTTC,CASSPTGAETQYF,.,TRBV7-3,.,TRBJ2-5
TGTGCCAGCAGCTTAAACGGAGAGACCCAGTACTTC,CASSLNGETQYF,once,TRBV7-6,.,TRBJ2-5
TGCGCCAGCAGCTGGGGGTTGGAGGCTATGGGAGCCAAAAACATTCAGTACTTC,CASSWGLEAMGAKNIQYF,.,TRBV5-1,.,TRBJ2-4
TGCGCCAGCAGCTTGGGGGCCTCCTCTGGAAACACCATATATTTT,CASSLGASSGNTIYF,.,TRBV5-1,.,TRBJ1-3
TGTGCCACCCTGGGACTTTACTACGAGCAGTACTTC,CATLGLYYEQYF,.,TRBV28,.,TRBJ2-7